These T cell receptor beta chains were read from a single sample in a study of T cell responses to AZD1222 COVID-19 vaccine. Data came from immunoSEQ multiplex PCR; TCRdb stores just in-frame clones and leaves some out. The sample holds 120,000 to 150,000 clones; roughly nine tenths are singletons and the top ten take about 3.4%. Sequencing was performed on peripheral blood, taken on day 0 of AZD1222 vaccination. The receptors come from an adult in good health. Both conserved end residues are part of each CDR3. The order of the fields is V gene, clone size, J gene, D gene, CDR3 DNA, CDR3 protein. A D gene is named only where the DNA matches it firmly. The listing skips clone size in some rows; elsewhere it reads once, few, many or a size class.

V gene: TRBV4-3; clone size: few; J gene: TRBJ2-1; D gene: .; CDR3 DNA: TGCGCCAGCAGCCAAGTAAGGGGGAGGGCCCCCCGCAATGAGCAGTTCTTC; CDR3 protein: CASSQVRGRAPRNEQFF
V gene: TRBV5-4; clone size: .; J gene: TRBJ2-7; D gene: TRBD2; CDR3 DNA: TGTGCCAGCAGTCCCCAGCCGGGGGGCGAGCAGTACTTC; CDR3 protein: CASSPQPGGEQYF
V gene: TRBV7-9; clone size: once; J gene: TRBJ2-7; D gene: TRBD1; CDR3 DNA: TGTGCCAGCAGCTGGACAGGGGGTTCCTACGAGCAGTACTTC; CDR3 protein: CASSWTGGSYEQYF
V gene: TRBV4-2; clone size: .; J gene: TRBJ1-4; D gene: TRBD1; CDR3 DNA: TGTGCCAGCAGCCAAGATCGGGGGGCAGGGGGCTCAACGTGCCTATTT; CDR3 protein: CASSQDRGAGGSTCLF
V gene: TRBV11-2; clone size: .; J gene: TRBJ2-3; D gene: .; CDR3 DNA: TGTGCCAGCAGCTTAGTAGGGGGGCTCAGCACAGATACGCAGTATTTT; CDR3 protein: CASSLVGGLSTDTQYF
V gene: TRBV12-3/TRBV12-4; clone size: once; J gene: TRBJ1-6; D gene: .; CDR3 DNA: TGTGCCAGCAGTGCAGGGGATTCACCCCTCCACTTT; CDR3 protein: CASSAGDSPLHF
V gene: TRBV13; clone size: .; J gene: TRBJ1-2; D gene: .; CDR3 DNA: TGTGCCAGCAGCTTACTCTTCTGGGACAAGCGGGCTGGCTACACCTTC; CDR3 protein: CASSLLFWDKRAGYTF
V gene: TRBV7-9; clone size: .; J gene: TRBJ1-1; D gene: .; CDR3 DNA: TGTGCCAGCAGCTTAGCGTCGGGGTTTGTCACTGAAGCTTTCTTT; CDR3 protein: CASSLASGFVTEAFF
V gene: TRBV27; clone size: .; J gene: TRBJ2-2; D gene: .; CDR3 DNA: TGTGCCAGCAGTCCCAGGAACGCGAACACCGGGGAGCTGTTTTTT; CDR3 protein: CASSPRNANTGELFF
V gene: TRBV6-4; clone size: .; J gene: TRBJ2-1; D gene: TRBD2; CDR3 DNA: TGTGCCAGCAGTGACACTTTAGCGGGAGGGAGTGAGCAGTTCTTC; CDR3 protein: CASSDTLAGGSEQFF
V gene: TRBV6-5; clone size: once; J gene: TRBJ2-3; D gene: .; CDR3 DNA: TGTGCCAGCAGTTTGGAGGGGTGGACAACAGATACGCAGTATTTT; CDR3 protein: CASSLEGWTTDTQYF
V gene: TRBV15; clone size: .; J gene: TRBJ1-1; D gene: .; CDR3 DNA: TGTGCCACCAGCAGGGATACAGGGATGTGGGGGGCTTTCTTT; CDR3 protein: CATSRDTGMWGAFF
V gene: TRBV6-5; clone size: .; J gene: TRBJ1-1; D gene: .; CDR3 DNA: TGTGCCAGCAGTTACTCGAATCGGGGCGGCGGCACTGAAGCTTTCTTT; CDR3 protein: CASSYSNRGGGTEAFF
V gene: TRBV19; clone size: .; J gene: TRBJ1-5; D gene: TRBD1; CDR3 DNA: TGTGCCAGTAGTCGCGACAGGGGGGCCGTCAATCAGCCCCAGCATTTT; CDR3 protein: CASSRDRGAVNQPQHF
V gene: TRBV15; clone size: once; J gene: TRBJ2-6; D gene: TRBD1; CDR3 DNA: TGTGCCACCAGCGGACCCGACAGGGACGGGGCCAACGTCCTGACTTTC; CDR3 protein: CATSGPDRDGANVLTF
V gene: TRBV19; clone size: .; J gene: TRBJ1-1; D gene: .; CDR3 DNA: TGTGCCAGTAGTTTCAGGGGAAGGACTGAAGCTTTCTTT; CDR3 protein: CASSFRGRTEAFF
V gene: TRBV11-2; clone size: .; J gene: TRBJ1-3; D gene: .; CDR3 DNA: TGTGCCAGCAGCTTAGTGTCGGAACCTGGAAACACCATATATTTT; CDR3 protein: CASSLVSEPGNTIYF
V gene: TRBV7-8; clone size: .; J gene: TRBJ1-3; D gene: TRBD1; CDR3 DNA: TGTGCCAGCAGCAAACGAGAAGGACAGGGGGCTTCTGGAAACACCATATATTTT; CDR3 protein: CASSKREGQGASGNTIYF
V gene: TRBV7-3; clone size: .; J gene: TRBJ2-2; D gene: TRBD2; CDR3 DNA: TGTGCCAGCAGCCAAGGACTAGCGGGATGGAGCACCGGGGAGCTGTTTTTT; CDR3 protein: CASSQGLAGWSTGELFF
V gene: TRBV5-4; clone size: .; J gene: TRBJ1-1; D gene: .; CDR3 DNA: TGTGCCAGCAGCTTGTTCGGCAAGGAGGGGACTGAAGCTTTCTTT; CDR3 protein: CASSLFGKEGTEAFF
V gene: TRBV7-3; clone size: .; J gene: TRBJ1-1; D gene: .; CDR3 DNA: TGTGCCAGCAGCTACGACAGGTTCACTGAAGCTTTCTTT; CDR3 protein: CASSYDRFTEAFF
V gene: TRBV6-5; clone size: .; J gene: TRBJ1-3; D gene: .; CDR3 DNA: TGTGCCACCACGTCGTCTGGAAACACCATATATTTT; CDR3 protein: CATTSSGNTIYF
V gene: TRBV12-5; clone size: .; J gene: TRBJ1-1; D gene: TRBD1; CDR3 DNA: TGTGCTAGTGGTTTTGTCCCAGGGACAGGGGAGAACACTGAAGCTTTCTTT; CDR3 protein: CASGFVPGTGENTEAFF
V gene: TRBV19; clone size: .; J gene: TRBJ2-7; D gene: TRBD1; CDR3 DNA: TGTGCCAGCCGGGACAGGGAAAGCTACGAGCAGTACTTC; CDR3 protein: CASRDRESYEQYF
V gene: TRBV7-9; clone size: .; J gene: TRBJ2-1; D gene: .; CDR3 DNA: TGTGCCAGCAGCCGCGACAGGCCTGAGCAGTTCTTC; CDR3 protein: CASSRDRPEQFF
V gene: TRBV12-5; clone size: .; J gene: TRBJ2-7; D gene: .; CDR3 DNA: TGTGCTAGTGGTACCGACCCAGGCTACGAGCAGTACTTC; CDR3 protein: CASGTDPGYEQYF
V gene: TRBV7-2; clone size: .; J gene: TRBJ1-4; D gene: .; CDR3 DNA: TGTGCCAGCAGCTTAAGGGAACCGGCTAATGAAAAACTGTTTTTT; CDR3 protein: CASSLREPANEKLFF
V gene: TRBV25-1; clone size: .; J gene: TRBJ1-4; D gene: .; CDR3 DNA: TGTGCCAGCAGCGTAACTAATGAAAAACTGTTTTTT; CDR3 protein: CASSVTNEKLFF
V gene: TRBV10-3; clone size: .; J gene: TRBJ1-5; D gene: .; CDR3 DNA: TGTGCCATCAGAGAGGACGGACGGCAGCCCCAGCATTTT; CDR3 protein: CAIREDGRQPQHF
V gene: TRBV18; clone size: .; J gene: TRBJ1-6; D gene: TRBD1; CDR3 DNA: TGTGCCAGCTCACCGGGGACAGGGAGTAATTCACCCCTCCACTTT; CDR3 protein: CASSPGTGSNSPLHF
V gene: TRBV24-1; clone size: few; J gene: TRBJ2-1; D gene: .; CDR3 DNA: TGTGCCACCAGTGGGTCGGACCGAACTCTATACAATGAGCAGTTCTTC; CDR3 protein: CATSGSDRTLYNEQFF
V gene: TRBV11-3; clone size: .; J gene: TRBJ2-3; D gene: TRBD2; CDR3 DNA: TGTGCCAGCAGCTTGACTAGCGACGGCACAGATACGCAGTATTTT; CDR3 protein: CASSLTSDGTDTQYF
V gene: TRBV5-6; clone size: .; J gene: TRBJ2-3; D gene: TRBD1; CDR3 DNA: TGTGCCAGCAGCTTGGTGACAGGGGCCCGCACAGATACGCAGTATTTT; CDR3 protein: CASSLVTGARTDTQYF
V gene: TRBV19; clone size: .; J gene: TRBJ1-3; D gene: .; CDR3 DNA: TGTGCCACTTCTCAGGGGTCTGGAAACACCATATATTTT; CDR3 protein: CATSQGSGNTIYF
V gene: TRBV11-2; clone size: .; J gene: TRBJ1-1; D gene: .; CDR3 DNA: TGTGCCAGCAGCCTTCCGTCCCAGGGGTATACTGAAGCTTTCTTT; CDR3 protein: CASSLPSQGYTEAFF
V gene: TRBV11-2; clone size: .; J gene: TRBJ2-1; D gene: .; CDR3 DNA: TGTGCCAGCAGCTTGGGGACCTGGATATGGGATGAGCAGTTCTTC; CDR3 protein: CASSLGTWIWDEQFF
V gene: TRBV10-3; clone size: .; J gene: TRBJ2-1; D gene: TRBD1; CDR3 DNA: TGTGCCATCAGAGAGGGGACAGGGGTTTACAATGAGCAGTTCTTC; CDR3 protein: CAIREGTGVYNEQFF
V gene: TRBV11-1; clone size: .; J gene: TRBJ1-1; D gene: .; CDR3 DNA: TGTGCCAGCAGCGCCACAGGGAACCTGAACACTGAAGCTTTCTTT; CDR3 protein: CASSATGNLNTEAFF
V gene: TRBV5-1; clone size: .; J gene: TRBJ1-3; D gene: TRBD1; CDR3 DNA: TGCGCCAGCGGGCCAGGGGGTGGAAACACCATATATTTT; CDR3 protein: CASGPGGGNTIYF
V gene: TRBV28; clone size: .; J gene: TRBJ2-1; D gene: .; CDR3 DNA: TGTGCCAGCAGTCTTTCCCACGAATACAATGAGCAGTTCTTC; CDR3 protein: CASSLSHEYNEQFF
V gene: TRBV2; clone size: few; J gene: TRBJ2-7; D gene: .; CDR3 DNA: TGTGCCAGCAGTGAACTCCTAGGGCCCTACGAGCAGTACTTC; CDR3 protein: CASSELLGPYEQYF
V gene: TRBV25-1; clone size: .; J gene: TRBJ1-2; D gene: .; CDR3 DNA: TGTGCCAGCAGAAAACAGGGACCGCATCATGGCTACACCTTC; CDR3 protein: CASRKQGPHHGYTF